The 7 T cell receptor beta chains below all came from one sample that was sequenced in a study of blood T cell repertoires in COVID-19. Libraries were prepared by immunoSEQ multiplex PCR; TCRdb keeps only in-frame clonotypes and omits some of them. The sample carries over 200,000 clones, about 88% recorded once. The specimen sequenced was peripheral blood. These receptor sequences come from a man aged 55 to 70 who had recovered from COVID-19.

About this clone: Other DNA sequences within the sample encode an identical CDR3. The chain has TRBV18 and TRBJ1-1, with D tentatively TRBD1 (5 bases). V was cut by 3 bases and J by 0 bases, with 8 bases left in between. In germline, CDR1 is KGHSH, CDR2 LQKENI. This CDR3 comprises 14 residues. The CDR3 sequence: CASSPDRLNTEAFF. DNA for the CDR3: TGTGCCAGCTCACCTGACAGATTGAACACTGAAGCTTTCTTT. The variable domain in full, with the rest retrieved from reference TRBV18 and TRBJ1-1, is NAGVMQNPRHLVRRRGQEARLRCSPMKGHSHVYWYRQLPEEGLKFMVYLQKENIIDESGMPKERFSAEFPKEGPSILRIQQVVRGDSAAYFCASSPDRLNTEAFFGQGTRLTVV.

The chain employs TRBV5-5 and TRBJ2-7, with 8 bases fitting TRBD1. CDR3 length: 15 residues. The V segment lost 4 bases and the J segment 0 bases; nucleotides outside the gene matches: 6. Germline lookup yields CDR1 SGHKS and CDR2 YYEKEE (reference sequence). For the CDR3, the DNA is TGTGCCAGCAGCAGGACAGGGATCAGCTCCTACGAGCAGTACTTC. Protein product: CASSRTGISSYEQYF.

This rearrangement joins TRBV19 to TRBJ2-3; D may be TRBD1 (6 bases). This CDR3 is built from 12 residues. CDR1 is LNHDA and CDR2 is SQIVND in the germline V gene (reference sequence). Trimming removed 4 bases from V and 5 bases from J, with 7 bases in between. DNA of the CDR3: TGTGCCAGTAGTACAGGGGTAGATACGCAGTATTTT. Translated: CASSTGVDTQYF.

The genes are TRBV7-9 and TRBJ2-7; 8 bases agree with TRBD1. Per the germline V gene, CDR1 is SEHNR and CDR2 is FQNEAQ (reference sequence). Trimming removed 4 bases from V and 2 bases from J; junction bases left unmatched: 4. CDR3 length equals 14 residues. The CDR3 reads CASSWDRYPYEQYF. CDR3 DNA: TGTGCCAGCAGCTGGGACAGGTACCCCTACGAGCAGTACTTC.

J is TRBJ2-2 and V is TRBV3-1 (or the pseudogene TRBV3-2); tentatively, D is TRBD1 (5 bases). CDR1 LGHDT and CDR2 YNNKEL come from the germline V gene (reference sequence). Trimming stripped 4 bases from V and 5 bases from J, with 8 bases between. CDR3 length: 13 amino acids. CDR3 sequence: CASSRGLTGELFF. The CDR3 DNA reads TGTGCCAGCAGCCGGGGCCTTACCGGGGAGCTGTTTTTT.

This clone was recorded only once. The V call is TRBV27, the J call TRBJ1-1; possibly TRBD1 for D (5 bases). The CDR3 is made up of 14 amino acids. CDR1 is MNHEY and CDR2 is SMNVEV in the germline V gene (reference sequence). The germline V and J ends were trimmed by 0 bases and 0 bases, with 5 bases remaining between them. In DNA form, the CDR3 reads TGTGCCAGCAGTTTATCAGGGGTGAACACTGAAGCTTTCTTT. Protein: CASSLSGVNTEAFF.

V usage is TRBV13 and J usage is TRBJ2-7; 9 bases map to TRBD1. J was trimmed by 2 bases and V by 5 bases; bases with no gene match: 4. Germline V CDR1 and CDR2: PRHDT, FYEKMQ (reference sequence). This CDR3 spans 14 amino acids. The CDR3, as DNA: TGTGCCAGCAGCCGACAGGGGGAAGCCTACGAGCAGTACTTC. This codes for CASSRQGEAYEQYF.